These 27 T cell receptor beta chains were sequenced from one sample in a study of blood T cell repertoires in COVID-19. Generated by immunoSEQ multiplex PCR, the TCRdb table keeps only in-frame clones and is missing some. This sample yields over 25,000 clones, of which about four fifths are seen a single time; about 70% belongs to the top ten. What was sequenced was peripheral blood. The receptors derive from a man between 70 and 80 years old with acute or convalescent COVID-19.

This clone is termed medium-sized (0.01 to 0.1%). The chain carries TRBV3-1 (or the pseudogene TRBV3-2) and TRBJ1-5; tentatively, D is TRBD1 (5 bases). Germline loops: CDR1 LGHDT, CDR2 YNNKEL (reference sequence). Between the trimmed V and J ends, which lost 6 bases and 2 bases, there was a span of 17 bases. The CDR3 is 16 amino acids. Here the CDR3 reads CASRQRGLVGNQPQHF. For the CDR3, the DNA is TGTGCCAGCAGGCAAAGGGGACTGGTGGGCAATCAGCCCCAGCATTTT.

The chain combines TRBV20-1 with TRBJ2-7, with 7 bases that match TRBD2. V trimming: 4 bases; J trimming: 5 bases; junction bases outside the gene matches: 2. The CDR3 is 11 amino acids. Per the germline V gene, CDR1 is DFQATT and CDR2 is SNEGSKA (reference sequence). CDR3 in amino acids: CSANSGHEQYF. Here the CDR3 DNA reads TGCAGTGCTAATAGCGGGCACGAGCAGTACTTC.

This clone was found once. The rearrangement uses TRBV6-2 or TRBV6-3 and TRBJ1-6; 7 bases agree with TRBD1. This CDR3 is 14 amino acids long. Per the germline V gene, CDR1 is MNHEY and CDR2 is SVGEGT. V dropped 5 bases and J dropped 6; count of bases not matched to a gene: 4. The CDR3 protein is CASSRGTVNSPLHF. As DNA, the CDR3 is TGTGCCAGCAGTCGCGGGACAGTTAATTCACCCCTCCACTTT.

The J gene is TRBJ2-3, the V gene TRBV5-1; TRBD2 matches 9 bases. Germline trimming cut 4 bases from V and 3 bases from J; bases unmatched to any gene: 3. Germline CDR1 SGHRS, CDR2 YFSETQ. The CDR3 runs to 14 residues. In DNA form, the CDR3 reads TGCGCCAGCAGCGCGACTAGCGGTACAGATACGCAGTATTTT. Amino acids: CASSATSGTDTQYF.

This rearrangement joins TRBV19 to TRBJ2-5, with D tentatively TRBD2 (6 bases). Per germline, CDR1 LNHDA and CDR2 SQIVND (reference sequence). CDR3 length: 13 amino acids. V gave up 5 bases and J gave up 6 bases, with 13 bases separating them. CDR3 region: CASSSQEGKTQYF. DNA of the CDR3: TGTGCCAGTAGTTCACAGGAGGGAAAGACCCAGTACTTC.

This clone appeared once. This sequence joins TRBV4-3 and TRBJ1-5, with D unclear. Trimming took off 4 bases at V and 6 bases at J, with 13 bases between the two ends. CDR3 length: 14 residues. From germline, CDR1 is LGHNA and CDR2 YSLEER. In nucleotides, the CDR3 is TGCGCCAGCAGCCCCGAGAGGGTAGGTCAGCCCCAGCATTTT. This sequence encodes CASSPERVGQPQHF.

Here the CDR3 reads CASSLGQSSPLHF. In nucleotides, the CDR3 is TGTGCCAGCAGTTTAGGGCAGTCTTCACCCCTCCACTTT. The V gene is TRBV12-3 or TRBV12-4, the J gene TRBJ1-6; D is undetermined. The V end was cut by 1 base, the J end by 9 bases, with 7 bases between. This CDR3 contains 13 residues.

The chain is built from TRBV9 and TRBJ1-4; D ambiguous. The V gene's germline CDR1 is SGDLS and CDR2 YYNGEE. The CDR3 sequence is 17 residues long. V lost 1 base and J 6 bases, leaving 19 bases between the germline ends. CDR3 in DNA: TGTGCCAGCAGCGTAAATCCCACGTTAAGGAGCGATGAAAAACTGTTTTTT. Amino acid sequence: CASSVNPTLRSDEKLFF.

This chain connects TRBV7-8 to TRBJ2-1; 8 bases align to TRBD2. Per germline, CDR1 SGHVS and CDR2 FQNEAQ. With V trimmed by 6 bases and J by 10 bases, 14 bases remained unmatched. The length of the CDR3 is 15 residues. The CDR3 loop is CASRPPPGGAKEQFF. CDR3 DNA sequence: TGTGCCAGCAGGCCTCCCCCCGGGGGGGCTAAGGAGCAGTTCTTC.

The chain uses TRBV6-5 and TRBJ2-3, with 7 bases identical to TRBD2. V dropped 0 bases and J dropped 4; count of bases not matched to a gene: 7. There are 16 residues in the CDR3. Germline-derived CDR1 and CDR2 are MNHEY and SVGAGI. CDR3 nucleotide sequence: TGTGCCAGCAGTTACTCCGCGGGAGTTACCCCAGATACGCAGTATTTT. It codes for CASSYSAGVTPDTQYF.

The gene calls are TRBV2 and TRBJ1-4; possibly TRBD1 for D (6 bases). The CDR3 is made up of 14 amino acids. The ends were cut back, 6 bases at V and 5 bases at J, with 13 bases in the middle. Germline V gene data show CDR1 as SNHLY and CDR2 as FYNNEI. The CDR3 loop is CASSTDRQNEKLFF. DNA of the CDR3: TGTGCCAGCAGCACAGACAGGCAGAATGAAAAACTGTTTTTT.

CDR3: CASSNQGVQTYGYTF. The CDR3 DNA follows: TGTGCCAGCAGTAACCAGGGGGTTCAAACCTATGGCTACACCTTC. The J gene is TRBJ1-2, the V gene TRBV6-2 or TRBV6-3, with 7 positions matching TRBD1. This CDR3 is 15 amino acids long. Germline V gives CDR1 MNHEY, CDR2 SVGEGT. The trim removed 5 bases at V and 4 bases at J, leaving 10 bases unmatched.

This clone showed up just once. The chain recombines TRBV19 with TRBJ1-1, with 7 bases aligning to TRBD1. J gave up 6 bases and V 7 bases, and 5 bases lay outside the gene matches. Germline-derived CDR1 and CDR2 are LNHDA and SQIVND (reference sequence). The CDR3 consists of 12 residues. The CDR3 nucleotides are TGTGCCAGTAACAAGGACAGGTCTGAAGCTTTCTTT. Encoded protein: CASNKDRSEAFF.

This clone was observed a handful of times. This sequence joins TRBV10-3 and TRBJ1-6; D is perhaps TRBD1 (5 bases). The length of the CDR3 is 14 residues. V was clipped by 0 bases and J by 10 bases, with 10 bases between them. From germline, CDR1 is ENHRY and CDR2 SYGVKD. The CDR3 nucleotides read TGTGCCATCAGTGAGTCGGGGACTAGGTCACCCCTCCACTTT. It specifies CAISESGTRSPLHF.

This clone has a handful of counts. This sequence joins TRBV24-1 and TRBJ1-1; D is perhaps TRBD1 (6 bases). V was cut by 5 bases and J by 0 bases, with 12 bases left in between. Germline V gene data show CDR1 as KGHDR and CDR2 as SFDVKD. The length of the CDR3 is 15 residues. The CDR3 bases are TGTGCCACCAGTGCATCGGACAGCATGAACACTGAAGCTTTCTTT. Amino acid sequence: CATSASDSMNTEAFF.

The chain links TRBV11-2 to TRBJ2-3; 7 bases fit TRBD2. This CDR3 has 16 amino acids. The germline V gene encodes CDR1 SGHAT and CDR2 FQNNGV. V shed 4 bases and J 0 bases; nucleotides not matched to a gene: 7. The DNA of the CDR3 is TGTGCCAGCAGCTCCTATCCGCGGGGGAGCACAGATACGCAGTATTTT. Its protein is CASSSYPRGSTDTQYF.

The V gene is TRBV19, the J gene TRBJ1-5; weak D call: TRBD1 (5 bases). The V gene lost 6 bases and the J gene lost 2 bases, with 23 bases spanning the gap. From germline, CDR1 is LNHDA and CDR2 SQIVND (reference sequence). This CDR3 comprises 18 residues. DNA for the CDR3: TGTGCCAGTAGCCCATCCCTCGCGGGACCCCCAGGCAATCAGCCCCAGCATTTT. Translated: CASSPSLAGPPGNQPQHF.

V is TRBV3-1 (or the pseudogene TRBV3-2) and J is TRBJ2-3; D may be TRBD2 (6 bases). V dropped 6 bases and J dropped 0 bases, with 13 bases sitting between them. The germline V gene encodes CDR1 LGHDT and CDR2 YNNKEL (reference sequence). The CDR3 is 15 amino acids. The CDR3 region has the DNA TGTGCCAGCAGTCTAGTAGCGGCTAGCACAGATACGCAGTATTTT. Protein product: CASSLVAASTDTQYF.

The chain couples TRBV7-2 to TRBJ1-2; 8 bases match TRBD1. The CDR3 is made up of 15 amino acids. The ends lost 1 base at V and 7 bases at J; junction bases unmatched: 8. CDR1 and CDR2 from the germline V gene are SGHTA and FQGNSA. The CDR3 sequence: CASSLEHGRGLGYTF. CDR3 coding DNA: TGTGCCAGCAGCTTAGAGCATGGCAGGGGGCTTGGCTACACCTTC.

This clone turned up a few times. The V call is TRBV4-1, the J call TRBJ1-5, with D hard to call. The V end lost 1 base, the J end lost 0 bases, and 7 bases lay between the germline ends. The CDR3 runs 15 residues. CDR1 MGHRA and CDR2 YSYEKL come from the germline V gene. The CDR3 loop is CASSQGDASNQPQHF. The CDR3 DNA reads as TGCGCCAGCAGCCAAGGAGATGCTAGCAATCAGCCCCAGCATTTT.

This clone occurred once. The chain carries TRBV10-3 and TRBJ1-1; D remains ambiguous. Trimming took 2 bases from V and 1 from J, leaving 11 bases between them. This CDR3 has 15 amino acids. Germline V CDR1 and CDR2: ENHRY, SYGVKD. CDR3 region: CAISEAGGSNTEAFF. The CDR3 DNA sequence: TGTGCCATCAGTGAGGCTGGCGGGTCGAACACTGAAGCTTTCTTT.

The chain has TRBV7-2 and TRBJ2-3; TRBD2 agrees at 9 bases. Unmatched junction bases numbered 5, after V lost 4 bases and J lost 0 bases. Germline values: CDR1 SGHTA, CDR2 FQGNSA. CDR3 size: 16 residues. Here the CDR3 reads CASSSTTSGSTDTQYF. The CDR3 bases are TGTGCCAGCAGCTCCACTACTAGCGGGAGCACAGATACGCAGTATTTT.

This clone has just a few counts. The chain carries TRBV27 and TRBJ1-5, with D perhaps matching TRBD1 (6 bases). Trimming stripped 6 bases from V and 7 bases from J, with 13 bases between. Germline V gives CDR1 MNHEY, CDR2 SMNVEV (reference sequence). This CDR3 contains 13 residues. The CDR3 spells CASSYTGNQPQHF. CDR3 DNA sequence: TGTGCCAGCAGCTATACAGGGAACCAGCCCCAGCATTTT.

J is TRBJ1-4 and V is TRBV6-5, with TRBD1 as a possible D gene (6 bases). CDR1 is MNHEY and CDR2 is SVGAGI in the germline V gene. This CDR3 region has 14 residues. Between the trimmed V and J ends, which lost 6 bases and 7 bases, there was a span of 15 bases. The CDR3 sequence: CASRVTGNAEKLFF. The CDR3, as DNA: TGTGCCAGCAGAGTTACAGGGAATGCTGAAAAACTGTTTTTT.

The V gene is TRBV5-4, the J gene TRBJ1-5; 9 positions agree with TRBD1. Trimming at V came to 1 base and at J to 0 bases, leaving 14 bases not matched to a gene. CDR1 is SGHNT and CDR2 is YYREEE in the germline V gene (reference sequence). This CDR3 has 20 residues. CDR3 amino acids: CASSLLTGGKARYSNQPQHF. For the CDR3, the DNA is TGTGCCAGCAGCTTGTTGACAGGGGGGAAAGCGCGTTATAGCAATCAGCCCCAGCATTTT. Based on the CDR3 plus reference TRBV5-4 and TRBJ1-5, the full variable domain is ETGVTQSPTHLIKTRGQQVTLRCSSQSGHNTVSWYQQALGQGPQFIFQYYREEENGRGNFPPRFSGLQFPNYSSELNVNALELDDSALYLCASSLLTGGKARYSNQPQHFGDGTRLSIL.

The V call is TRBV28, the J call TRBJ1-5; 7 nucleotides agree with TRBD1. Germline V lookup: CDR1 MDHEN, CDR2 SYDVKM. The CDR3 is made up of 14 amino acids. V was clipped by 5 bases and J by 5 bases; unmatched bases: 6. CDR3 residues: CASSPRQGDQPQHF. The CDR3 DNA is TGTGCCAGCAGTCCGCGACAGGGAGATCAGCCCCAGCATTTT.

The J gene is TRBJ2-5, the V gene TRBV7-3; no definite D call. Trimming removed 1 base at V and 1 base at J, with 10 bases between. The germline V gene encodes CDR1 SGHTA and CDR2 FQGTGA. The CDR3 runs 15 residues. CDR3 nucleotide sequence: TGTGCCAGCAGCTTAAGCGGAATACCCCAAGAGACCCAGTACTTC. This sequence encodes CASSLSGIPQETQYF.